The following is a T cell receptor (beta chain) sequence with its context. Its target is unknown. Healthy donors had no documented immune events, such as infections, while sampled. This record comes from a study of identifying expanded T cells in peripheral blood. Whole-study findings and limits: Over around two and four weeks, about 15 and 19 clones changed, versus approximately 1.2 between replicates. Roughly 2-week clone count variance significantly increased as total template count grew.

Libraries were prepared by immunoSEQ multiplex PCR; TCRdb keeps only in-frame clonotypes and omits some of them. The table shows 70,000 or so clones, with roughly nine tenths occurring only once. Trimming stripped 4 bases from V and 3 bases from J, with 17 bases between. Germline CDR1 MNHNS, CDR2 SASEGT. The CDR3 extends over 16 amino acids. The sequenced material came from blood. The receptor comes from a person aged 18-70 years in good health. The chain carries TRBV6-1 and TRBJ2-3; D not resolved. CDR3 protein: CASSGEGDVLTDTQYF. CDR3 bases: TGTGCCAGCAGTGGTGAAGGAGACGTATTAACAGATACGCAGTATTTT.